These 5 T cell receptor beta chains originate from one sample sequenced in a study of brain T cells in children with intractable seizures (dated by TCRdb to the early 2020s). Interpreted using the paper, the time point label stands for: resected brain tissue, or blood drawn just prior to surgery. The library relied on the immunoSEQ multiplex PCR assay. The source is immuneACCESS, and TCRdb retained only in-frame sequences with V and J called. Part of the clones is not carried over; for the studies checked, unresolved V genes explain less than half of this, and the remainder is unexplained. A total of 110,000 or so clones appear in this sample, 94% of them only once. Under 4.5% of the sample goes to the ten largest clones. This sample comprised peripheral blood, obtained at surgery. These receptors all stem from a boy younger than two with hemimegalencephaly and intractable seizures.

To note about this clone: Other DNA sequences of this sample code for an identical CDR3. This chain connects TRBV30 to TRBJ1-1, with 7 bases lining up with TRBD1. CDR1 and CDR2 from the germline V gene are GTSNPN and SVGIG (reference sequence). This CDR3 has 13 amino acids. Losses at the gene ends were 5 bases for V and 1 base for J; bases not matched to a gene: 4. The chain's CDR3 is CAWDRQGNTEAFF. DNA of the CDR3: TGTGCCTGGGATCGACAGGGGAACACTGAAGCTTTCTTT.

J is TRBJ2-7 and V is TRBV2; weak D call: TRBD1 (6 bases). The length of the CDR3 is 13 residues. Germline V gives CDR1 SNHLY, CDR2 FYNNEI. V was pared by 6 bases and J by 0 bases, with 9 bases between. This CDR3 is CASRTTGSYEQYF. CDR3 sequence (DNA): TGTGCCAGCAGGACGACAGGCTCCTACGAGCAGTACTTC. The variable domain in full, completed from reference TRBV2 and TRBJ2-7, reads EPEVTQTPSHQVTQMGQEVILRCVPISNHLYFYWYRQILGQKVEFLVSFYNNEISEKSEIFDDQFSVERPDGSNFTLKIRSTKLEDSAMYFCASRTTGSYEQYFGPGTRLTVT.

The chain uses TRBV3-1 (or the pseudogene TRBV3-2) and TRBJ1-4; D remains unclear. The CDR3 length is 17 residues. The germline V and J ends were trimmed by 4 bases and 0 bases, with 15 bases remaining between them. CDR1 is LGHDT, CDR2 YNNKEL, per germline (reference sequence). The CDR3 sequence: CASSLHGGWATNEKLFF. The CDR3 DNA reads as TGTGCCAGCAGCCTCCATGGTGGGTGGGCAACTAATGAAAAACTGTTTTTT.

This chain links TRBV7-9 with TRBJ2-3; D is perhaps TRBD1 (6 bases). The CDR3 sequence is 11 residues long. V gave up 5 bases and J gave up 11 bases, with 11 bases separating them. In germline, CDR1 is SEHNR, CDR2 FQNEAQ (reference sequence). CDR3 region: CASSRTARQYF. CDR3 nucleotides: TGTGCCAGCAGCCGGACAGCCCGGCAGTATTTT.

The chain recombines TRBV5-4 with TRBJ2-7; D gene unclear. The length of the CDR3 is 12 residues. The V gene's germline CDR1 is SGHNT and CDR2 YYREEE (reference sequence). V was pared by 0 bases and J by 3 bases, with 4 bases between. CDR3 DNA sequence: TGTGCCAGCAGCTTGGATTACTACGAGCAGTACTTC. Translation gives CASSLDYYEQYF.